This TCR beta chain is drawn from a study of T cell changes during pregnancy in multiple sclerosis. Method: immunoSEQ multiplex PCR; TCRdb's copy keeps in-frame clones and lacks some. This table has around 100,000 clones, about nine tenths appearing once. CDR3 length: 15 residues. CDR1 and CDR2 from the germline V gene are MDHEN and SYDVKM. J gave up 7 bases and V 5 bases, and 7 bases lay outside the gene matches. This specimen was peripheral blood, taken in the second trimester of pregnancy. The chain combines TRBV28 with TRBJ2-1; 11 bases align to TRBD2. This sequence originates from a female donor in good health, enrolled as a control in a pregnancy study. The CDR3 spells CASSTTSSGRNEQFF. CDR3 coding DNA: TGTGCCAGCAGTACGACATCTAGCGGGAGGAATGAGCAGTTCTTC.